This T cell receptor (beta chain) was observed in a study of T cell clonotyping in hematopoietic cell transplantation. Study-level findings and limits: Pathologically expanded recipient clonotypes increased progressively from day 30 to day 180 as diversity fell. Graft donor and pretransplant recipient Inverse Simpson Index values predicted broader posttransplant TCR diversity.

With regard to this clone: The antigen is not known.

Only in-frame clones appear in the TCRdb table, and some are missing; sequencing was by immunoSEQ multiplex PCR. Counted here are fewer than 70,000 clones, 94% occurring once; the ten biggest clones make up about 1.5%. V gave up 3 bases and J gave up 4 bases, with 15 bases separating them. The CDR3 is 15 amino acids. The V gene's germline CDR1 is SGHTA and CDR2 FQGTGA. The receptor was isolated from a man in his forties or fifties in good health. Some clones in this sample may be carry-over from other donors' samples. The specimen sequenced was peripheral blood mononuclear cells. This rearrangement joins TRBV7-3 to TRBJ2-5, with D maybe TRBD2 (6 bases). The DNA for the CDR3 is TGTGCCAGCAGCTTGGGGCAGGGAGGACGAGAGACCCAGTACTTC. Amino acid sequence: CASSLGQGGRETQYF.